One sample yielded the 8 T cell receptor beta chains listed below, sequenced in a study of early T cells in non-severe SARS-CoV-2 infection. TCRdb analysed the 5' RACE reads with MiXCR anew, one entry per CDR3 protein. In the table there are 100,000 or so distinct CDR3 sequences, around 13% of which are singletons. Sequencing used whole blood. The source is an adult who was a healthcare worker with PCR-confirmed SARS-CoV-2 infection or an uninfected control (not recorded which).

In this sample, this clonotype turned up many times. V usage is TRBV6-2 or TRBV6-3 and J usage is TRBJ2-1; 8 nucleotides align to TRBD2. The CDR3 extends over 14 amino acids. V gave up 8 bases and J gave up 3 bases; unmatched junction bases: 6. The V gene's germline CDR1 is MNHEY and CDR2 SVGEGT. CDR3: CASRGGALYNEQFF. CDR3 DNA sequence: TGTGCCAGCCGGGGGGGAGCCCTCTACAATGAGCAGTTCTTC.

This clonotype has ten or more counts. The CDR3 spells CATSDPSRNEQYF. Written as DNA, the CDR3 is TGTGCCACCAGTGATCCCTCCAGGAACGAGCAGTACTTC. The rearrangement uses TRBV24-1 and TRBJ2-7, with unresolved D. The CDR3 contains 13 residues. Trimming left V 3 bases short and J 5 bases short, with 10 bases between. The germline V gene encodes CDR1 KGHDR and CDR2 SFDVKD.

There are many counts of this clonotype. The rearrangement links TRBV11-2 to TRBJ1-6; D gene unclear. With 3 bases removed from V and 7 bases from J, the gap between germline ends came to 10 bases. This CDR3 region has 14 residues. Germline CDR1 SGHAT, CDR2 FQNNGV. The DNA for the CDR3 is TGTGCCAGCAGCTTTGTCGGCAGAAATTCACCCCTCCACTTT. Protein sequence: CASSFVGRNSPLHF.

This clonotype appeared a few times. The V call is TRBV5-6, the J call TRBJ1-1; the D gene is possibly TRBD1 (6 bases). The CDR3 consists of 15 residues. CDR1 is SGHDT, CDR2 YYEEEE, per germline. V was trimmed by 4 bases and J by 3 bases, leaving 16 bases between them. The CDR3 reads CASSVWGGLDTEAFF. In nucleotides, the CDR3 is TGTGCCAGCAGCGTGTGGGGGGGCCTTGACACTGAAGCTTTCTTT.

In its sample, this clonotype was seen a few times. The rearrangement uses TRBV23-1 and TRBJ1-5; D not resolved. TRBV23-1 counts as an open reading frame of uncertain function. Trimming took off 6 bases at V and 7 bases at J, with 7 bases between the two ends. CDR3 length: 11 amino acids. Written as DNA, the CDR3 is TGCGCCAGCAGCCCTAAACAGCCCCAGCATTTT. Translating gives CASSPKQPQHF.

J is TRBJ1-1 and V is TRBV3-1; D is unresolved. Per the germline V gene, CDR1 is LGHDT and CDR2 is YNNKEL (reference sequence). The CDR3 is 13 amino acids. Deletions cut 5 bases from V and 1 base from J, with 8 bases between. The CDR3 loop is CASSFQTNTEAFF. Written as DNA, the CDR3 is TGTGCCAGCAGCTTCCAGACGAACACTGAAGCTTTCTTT. Full variable domain (outside the CDR3, taken from reference TRBV3-1 and TRBJ1-1): DTAVSQTPKYLVTQMGNDKSIKCEQNLGHDTMYWYKQDSKKFLKIMFSYNNKELIINETVPNRFSPKSPDKAHLNLHINSLELGDSAVYFCASSFQTNTEAFFGQGTRLTVV.

This chain links TRBV3-1 with TRBJ1-1, with D perhaps TRBD1 (5 bases). The CDR3 is 15 amino acids. Trimming removed 1 base from V and 0 bases from J, with 9 bases in between. Germline V gene sequence: CDR1 LGHDT, CDR2 YNNKEL (reference sequence). The CDR3 nucleotides read TGTGCCAGCAGCCAAGGGGGGAGGTTGAACACTGAAGCTTTCTTT. Amino acids: CASSQGGRLNTEAFF.

This clonotype appeared many times. The V gene is TRBV19, the J gene TRBJ1-5, with TRBD1 identical over 7 bases. The germline V gene has CDR1 LNHDA and CDR2 SQIVND (reference sequence). The CDR3 spans 15 residues. Germline trimming cut 7 bases from V and 7 bases from J; bases unmatched to any gene: 13. CDR3 in amino acids: CASTVGDRDRQPQHF. Here the CDR3 DNA reads TGTGCCAGTACAGTGGGCGACAGGGACCGCCAGCCCCAGCATTTT. The full variable domain, in which reference TRBV19 and TRBJ1-5 provide the parts outside the CDR3, is DGGITQSPKYLFRKEGQNVTLSCEQNLNHDAMYWYRQDPGQGLRLIYYSQIVNDFQKGDIAEGYSVSREKKESFPLTVTSAQKNPTAFYLCASTVGDRDRQPQHFGDGTRLSIL.